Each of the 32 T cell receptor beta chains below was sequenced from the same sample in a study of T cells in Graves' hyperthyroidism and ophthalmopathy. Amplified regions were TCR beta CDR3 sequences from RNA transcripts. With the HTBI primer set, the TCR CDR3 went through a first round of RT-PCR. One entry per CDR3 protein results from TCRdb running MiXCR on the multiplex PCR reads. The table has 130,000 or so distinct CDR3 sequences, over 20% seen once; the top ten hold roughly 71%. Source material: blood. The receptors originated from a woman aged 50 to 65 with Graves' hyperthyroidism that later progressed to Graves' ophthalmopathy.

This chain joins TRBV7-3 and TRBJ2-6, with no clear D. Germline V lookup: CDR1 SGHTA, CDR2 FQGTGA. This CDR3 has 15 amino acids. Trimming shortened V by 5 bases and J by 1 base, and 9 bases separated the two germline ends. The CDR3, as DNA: TGTGCCAGCAGCCCACAAGCATCTGGGGCCAACGTCCTGACTTTC. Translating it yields CASSPQASGANVLTF.

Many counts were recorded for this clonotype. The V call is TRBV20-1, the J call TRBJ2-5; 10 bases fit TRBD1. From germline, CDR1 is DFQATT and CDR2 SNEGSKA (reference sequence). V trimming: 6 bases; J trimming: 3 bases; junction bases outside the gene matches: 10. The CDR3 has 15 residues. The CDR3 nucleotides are TGCAGTGCCCCTCCCGCCGGGACAGGGGAAGAGACCCAGTACTTC. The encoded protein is CSAPPAGTGEETQYF.

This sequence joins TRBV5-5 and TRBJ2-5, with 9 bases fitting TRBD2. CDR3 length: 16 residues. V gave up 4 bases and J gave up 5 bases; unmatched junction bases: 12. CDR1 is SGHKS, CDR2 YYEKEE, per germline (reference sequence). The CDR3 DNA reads TGTGCCAGCAGCCCACCTGTAGGAGCGGGGGGTGAGACCCAGTACTTC. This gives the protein CASSPPVGAGGETQYF.

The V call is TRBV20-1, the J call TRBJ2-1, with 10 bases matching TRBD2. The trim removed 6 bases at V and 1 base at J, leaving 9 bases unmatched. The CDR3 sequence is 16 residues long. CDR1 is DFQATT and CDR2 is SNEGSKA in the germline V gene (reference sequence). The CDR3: CSAQGLAVGSYNEQFF. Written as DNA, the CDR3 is TGCAGTGCCCAAGGACTAGCGGTAGGGTCCTACAATGAGCAGTTCTTC.

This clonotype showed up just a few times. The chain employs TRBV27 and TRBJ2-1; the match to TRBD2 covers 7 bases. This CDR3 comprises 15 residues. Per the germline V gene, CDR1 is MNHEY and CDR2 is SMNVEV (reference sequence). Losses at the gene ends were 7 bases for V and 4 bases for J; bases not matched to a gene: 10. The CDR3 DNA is TGTGCCAGCACGAGGGCGGGAGTAGGTTACAATGAGCAGTTCTTC. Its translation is CASTRAGVGYNEQFF.

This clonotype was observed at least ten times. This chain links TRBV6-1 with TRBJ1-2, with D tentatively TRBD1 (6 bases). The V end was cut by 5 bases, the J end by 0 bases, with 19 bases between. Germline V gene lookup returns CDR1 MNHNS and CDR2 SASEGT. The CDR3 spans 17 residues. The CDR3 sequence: CASSPRSYRAANYGYTF. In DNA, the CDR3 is TGTGCCAGCAGTCCGCGATCATACAGGGCGGCTAACTATGGCTACACCTTC.

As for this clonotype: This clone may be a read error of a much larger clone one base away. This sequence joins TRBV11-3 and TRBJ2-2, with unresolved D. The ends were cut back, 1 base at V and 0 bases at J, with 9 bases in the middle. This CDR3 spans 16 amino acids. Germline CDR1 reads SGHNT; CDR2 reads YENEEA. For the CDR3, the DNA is TGTGCCAGCAGCTTAGGGGCACACGCGAACACCGGGGAGCTGTTTTTT. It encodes CASSLGAHANTGELFF.

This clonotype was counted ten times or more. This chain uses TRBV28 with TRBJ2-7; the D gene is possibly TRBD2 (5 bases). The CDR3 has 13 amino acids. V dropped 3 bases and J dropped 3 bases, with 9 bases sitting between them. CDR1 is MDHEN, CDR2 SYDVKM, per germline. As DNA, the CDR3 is TGTGCCAGCAGTTTGTCGGGGATCTACGAGCAGTACTTC. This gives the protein CASSLSGIYEQYF. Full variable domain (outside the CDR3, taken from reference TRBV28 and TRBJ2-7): DVKVTQSSRYLVKRTGEKVFLECVQDMDHENMFWYRQDPGLGLRLIYFSYDVKMKEKGDIPEGYSVSREKKERFSLILESASTNQTSMYLCASSLSGIYEQYFGPGTRLTVT.

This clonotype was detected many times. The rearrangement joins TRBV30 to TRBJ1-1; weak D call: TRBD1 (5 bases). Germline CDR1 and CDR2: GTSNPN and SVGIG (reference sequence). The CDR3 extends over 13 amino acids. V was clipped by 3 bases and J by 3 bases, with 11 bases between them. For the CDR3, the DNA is TGTGCCTGGAGGAGGGACTTCTACACTGAAGCTTTCTTT. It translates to CAWRRDFYTEAFF.

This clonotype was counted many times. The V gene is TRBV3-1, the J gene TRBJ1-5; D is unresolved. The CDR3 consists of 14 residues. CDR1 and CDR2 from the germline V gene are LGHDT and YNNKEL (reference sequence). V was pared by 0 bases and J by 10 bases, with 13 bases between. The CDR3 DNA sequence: TGTGCCAGCAGCCAAGACACATACACTCCCCCCCAGCATTTT. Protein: CASSQDTYTPPQHF.

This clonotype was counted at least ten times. The CDR3 region has the DNA TGTGCCAGCTCACCACGGGGGGAAGGGAACACTGAAGCTTTCTTT. Translated, it gives CASSPRGEGNTEAFF. J is TRBJ1-1 and V is TRBV18; D may be TRBD1 (5 bases). In germline, CDR1 is KGHSH, CDR2 LQKENI. There are 15 residues in the CDR3. V was shortened by 1 base and J by 1 base, with 10 bases between the two germline ends.

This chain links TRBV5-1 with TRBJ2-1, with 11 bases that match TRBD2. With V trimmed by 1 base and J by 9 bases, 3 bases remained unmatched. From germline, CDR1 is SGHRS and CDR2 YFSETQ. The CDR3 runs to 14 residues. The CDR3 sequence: CASSLLTSGTEQFF. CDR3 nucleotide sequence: TGCGCCAGCAGCTTGTTGACTAGCGGGACTGAGCAGTTCTTC.

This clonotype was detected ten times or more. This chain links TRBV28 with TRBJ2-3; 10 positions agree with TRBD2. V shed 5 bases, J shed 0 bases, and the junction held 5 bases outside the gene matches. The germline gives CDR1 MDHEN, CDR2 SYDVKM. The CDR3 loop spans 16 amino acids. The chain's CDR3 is CASSPMTSGSTDTQYF. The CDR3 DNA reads TGTGCCAGCAGTCCAATGACTAGCGGGAGCACAGATACGCAGTATTTT. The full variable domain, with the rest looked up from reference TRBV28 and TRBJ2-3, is DVKVTQSSRYLVKRTGEKVFLECVQDMDHENMFWYRQDPGLGLRLIYFSYDVKMKEKGDIPEGYSVSREKKERFSLILESASTNQTSMYLCASSPMTSGSTDTQYFGPGTRLTVL.

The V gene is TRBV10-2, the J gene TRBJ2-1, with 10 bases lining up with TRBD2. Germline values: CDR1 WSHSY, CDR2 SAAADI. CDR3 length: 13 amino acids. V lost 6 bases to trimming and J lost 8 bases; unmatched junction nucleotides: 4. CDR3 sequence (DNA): TGCGCCAGCAGACTAGCGGGAACGTATGAGCAGTTCTTC. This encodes CASRLAGTYEQFF.

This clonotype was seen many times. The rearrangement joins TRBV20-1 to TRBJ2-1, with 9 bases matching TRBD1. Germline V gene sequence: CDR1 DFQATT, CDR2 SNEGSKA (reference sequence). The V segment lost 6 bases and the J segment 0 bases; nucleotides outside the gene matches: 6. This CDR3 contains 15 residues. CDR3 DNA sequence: TGCAGTGCCCGGACAGGGGCGAGCTCCTACAATGAGCAGTTCTTC. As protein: CSARTGASSYNEQFF.

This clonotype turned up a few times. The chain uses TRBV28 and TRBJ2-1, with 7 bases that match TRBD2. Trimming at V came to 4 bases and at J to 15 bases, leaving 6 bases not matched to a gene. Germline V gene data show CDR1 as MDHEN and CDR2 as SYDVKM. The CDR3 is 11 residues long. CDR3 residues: CASSSLAVPFF. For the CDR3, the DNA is TGTGCCAGCAGTTCGCTAGCGGTTCCGTTCTTC.

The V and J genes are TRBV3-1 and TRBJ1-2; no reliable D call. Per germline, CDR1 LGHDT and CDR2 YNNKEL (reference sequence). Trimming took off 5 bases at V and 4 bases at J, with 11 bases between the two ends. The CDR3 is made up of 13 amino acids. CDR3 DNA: TGTGCCAGCAGCAGGGAGGAAGGCTATGGCTACACCTTC. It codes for CASSREEGYGYTF. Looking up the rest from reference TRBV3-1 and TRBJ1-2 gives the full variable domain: DTAVSQTPKYLVTQMGNDKSIKCEQNLGHDTMYWYKQDSKKFLKIMFSYNNKELIINETVPNRFSPKSPDKAHLNLHINSLELGDSAVYFCASSREEGYGYTFGSGTRLTVV.

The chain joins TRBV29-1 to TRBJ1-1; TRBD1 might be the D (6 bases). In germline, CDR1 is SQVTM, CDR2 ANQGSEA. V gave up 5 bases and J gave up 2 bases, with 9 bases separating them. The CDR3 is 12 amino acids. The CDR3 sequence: CSVYRANTEAFF. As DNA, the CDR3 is TGCAGCGTTTACAGGGCTAACACTGAAGCTTTCTTT.

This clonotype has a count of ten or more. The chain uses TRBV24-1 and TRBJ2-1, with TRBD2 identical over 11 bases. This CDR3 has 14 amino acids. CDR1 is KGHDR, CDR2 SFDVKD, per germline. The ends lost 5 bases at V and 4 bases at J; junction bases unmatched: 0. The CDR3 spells CATSGTSGYNEQFF. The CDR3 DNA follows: TGTGCCACCAGTGGGACTAGCGGGTACAATGAGCAGTTCTTC.

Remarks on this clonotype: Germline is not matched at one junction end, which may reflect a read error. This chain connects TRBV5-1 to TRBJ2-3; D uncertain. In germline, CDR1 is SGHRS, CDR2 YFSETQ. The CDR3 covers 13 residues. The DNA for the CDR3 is TGCGCCAGCAGCTTGTTACTATTTGATACGCGGTATTTT. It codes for CASSLLLFDTRYF. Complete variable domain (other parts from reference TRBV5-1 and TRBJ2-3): KAGVTQTPRYLIKTRGQQVTLSCSPISGHRSVSWYQQTPGQGLQFLFEYFSETQRNKGNFPGRFSGRQFSNSRSEMNVSTLELGDSALYLCASSLLLFDTRYFGPGTRLTVL.

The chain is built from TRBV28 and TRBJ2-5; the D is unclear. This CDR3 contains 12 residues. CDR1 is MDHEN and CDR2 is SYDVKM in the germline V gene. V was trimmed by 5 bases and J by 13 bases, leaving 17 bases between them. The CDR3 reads CASSVTLSALYF. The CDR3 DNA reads TGTGCCAGCAGTGTCACATTATCAGCTCTGTACTTC.

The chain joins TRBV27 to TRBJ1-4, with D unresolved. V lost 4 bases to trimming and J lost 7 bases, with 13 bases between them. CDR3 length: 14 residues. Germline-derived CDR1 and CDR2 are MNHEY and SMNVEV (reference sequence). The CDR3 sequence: CASSSYSQAEKLFF. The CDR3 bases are TGTGCCAGCAGTTCGTACAGTCAAGCTGAAAAACTGTTTTTT.

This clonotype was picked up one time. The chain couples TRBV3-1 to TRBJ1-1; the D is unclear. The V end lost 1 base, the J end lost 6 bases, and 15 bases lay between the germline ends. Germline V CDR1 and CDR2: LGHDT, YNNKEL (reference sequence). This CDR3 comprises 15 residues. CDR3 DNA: TGTGCCAGCAGCCAAGGGGTGATGCGTCATTCTGAAGCTTTCTTT. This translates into CASSQGVMRHSEAFF.

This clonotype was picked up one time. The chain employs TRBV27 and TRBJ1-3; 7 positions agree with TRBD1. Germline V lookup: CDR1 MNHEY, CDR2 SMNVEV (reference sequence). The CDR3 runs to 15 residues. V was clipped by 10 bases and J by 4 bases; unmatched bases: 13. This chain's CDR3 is CANLWGQNLGNTIYF. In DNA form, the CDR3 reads TGTGCCAACCTTTGGGGACAGAACCTGGGAAACACCATATATTTT.

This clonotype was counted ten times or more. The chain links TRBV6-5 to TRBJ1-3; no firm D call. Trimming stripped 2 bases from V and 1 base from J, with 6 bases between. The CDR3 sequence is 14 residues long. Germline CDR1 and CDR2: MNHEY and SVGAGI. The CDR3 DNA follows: TGTGCCAGCAGTTACCCTGGGTCTGGAAACACCATATATTTT. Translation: CASSYPGSGNTIYF.

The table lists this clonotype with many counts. The CDR3 region has the DNA TGTGCCACCAGTGATAACAGGGAAGGGCAGCCCCAGCATTTT. It is translated as CATSDNREGQPQHF. This chain links TRBV24-1 with TRBJ1-5; weak D call: TRBD1 (6 bases). The CDR3 consists of 14 residues. Trimming cost V 3 bases and J 7 bases, with 12 bases left between them. The germline gives CDR1 KGHDR, CDR2 SFDVKD.

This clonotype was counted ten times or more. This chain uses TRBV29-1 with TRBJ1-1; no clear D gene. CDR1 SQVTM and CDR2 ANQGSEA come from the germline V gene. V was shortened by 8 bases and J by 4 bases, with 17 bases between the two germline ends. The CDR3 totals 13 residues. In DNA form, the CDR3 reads TGCAGCTCTTCCCGACAAGGCCCCACTGAAGCTTTCTTT. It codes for CSSSRQGPTEAFF.

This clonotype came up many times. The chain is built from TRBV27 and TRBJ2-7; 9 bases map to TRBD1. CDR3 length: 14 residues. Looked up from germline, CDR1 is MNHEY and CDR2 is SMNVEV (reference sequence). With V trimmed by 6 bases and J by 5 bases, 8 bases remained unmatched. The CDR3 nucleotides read TGTGCCAGCAGAGGGGACAGGGAGGTCAACGAGCAGTACTTC. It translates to CASRGDREVNEQYF.

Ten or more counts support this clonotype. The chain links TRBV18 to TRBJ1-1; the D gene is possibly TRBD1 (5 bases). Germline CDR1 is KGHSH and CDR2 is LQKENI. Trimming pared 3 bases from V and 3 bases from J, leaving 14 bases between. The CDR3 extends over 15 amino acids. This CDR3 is CASSPNGIRDTEAFF. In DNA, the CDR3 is TGTGCCAGCTCACCGAATGGAATCAGGGACACTGAAGCTTTCTTT. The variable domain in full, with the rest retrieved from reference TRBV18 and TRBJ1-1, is NAGVMQNPRHLVRRRGQEARLRCSPMKGHSHVYWYRQLPEEGLKFMVYLQKENIIDESGMPKERFSAEFPKEGPSILRIQQVVRGDSAAYFCASSPNGIRDTEAFFGQGTRLTVV.

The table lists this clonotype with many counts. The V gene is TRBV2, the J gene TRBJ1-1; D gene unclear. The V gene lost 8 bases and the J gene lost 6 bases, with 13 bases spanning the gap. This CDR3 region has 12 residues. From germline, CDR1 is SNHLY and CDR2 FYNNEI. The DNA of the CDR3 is TGTGCCAGCTACACTTTGGGCCCTGAAGCTTTCTTT. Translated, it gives CASYTLGPEAFF.

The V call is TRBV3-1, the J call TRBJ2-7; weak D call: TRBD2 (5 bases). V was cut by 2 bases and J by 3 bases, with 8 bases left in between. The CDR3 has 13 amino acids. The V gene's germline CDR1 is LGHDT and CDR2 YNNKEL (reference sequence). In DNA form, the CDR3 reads TGTGCCAGCAGCCAAAAAAGCGGCTACGAGCAGTACTTC. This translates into CASSQKSGYEQYF.

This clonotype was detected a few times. CDR3 nucleotide sequence: TGTGCCAGCTCTTTGGACGGTAGTCAAGGGCTCCAAGAGACCCAGTACTTC. It is translated as CASSLDGSQGLQETQYF. V gene TRBV2 combines with J gene TRBJ2-5; D gene uncertain. CDR3 length: 17 residues. V was shortened by 8 bases and J by 1 base, with 23 bases between the two germline ends. CDR1 SNHLY and CDR2 FYNNEI come from the germline V gene.